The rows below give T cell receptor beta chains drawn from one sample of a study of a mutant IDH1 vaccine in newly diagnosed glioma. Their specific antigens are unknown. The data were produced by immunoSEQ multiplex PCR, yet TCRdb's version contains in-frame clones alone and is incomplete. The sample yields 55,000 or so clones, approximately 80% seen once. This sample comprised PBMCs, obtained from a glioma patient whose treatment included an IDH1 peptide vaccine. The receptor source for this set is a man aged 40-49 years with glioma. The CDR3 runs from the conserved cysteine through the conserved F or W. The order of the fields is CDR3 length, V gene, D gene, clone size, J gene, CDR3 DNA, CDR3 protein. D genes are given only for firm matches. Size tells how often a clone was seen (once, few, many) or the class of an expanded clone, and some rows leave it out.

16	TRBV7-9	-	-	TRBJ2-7	TGTGCCAGCAGCTTAATCGGGGGCTACCCCGCGTACGAGCAGTACTTC	CASSLIGGYPAYEQYF
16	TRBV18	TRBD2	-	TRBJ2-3	TGTGCCAGCTCCAAGACTAGCGGCTCTAGCACAGATACGCAGTATTTT	CASSKTSGSSTDTQYF
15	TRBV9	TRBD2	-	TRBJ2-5	TGTGCCAGCAGCGTACGCGGGGGGGCCGGGGAGACCCAGTACTTC	CASSVRGGAGETQYF
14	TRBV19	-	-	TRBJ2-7	TGTGCCAGTAGCGGCCGAGACAGCCTCTACGAGCAGTACTTC	CASSGRDSLYEQYF
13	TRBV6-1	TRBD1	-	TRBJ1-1	TGTGCCAGCAGTGACAGGGGGCGGGGAGGAGCTTTCTTT	CASSDRGRGGAFF
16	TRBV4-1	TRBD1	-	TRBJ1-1	TGCGCCAGCAGCCAAAGGGTGACAGGGGAGAACACTGAAGCTTTCTTT	CASSQRVTGENTEAFF
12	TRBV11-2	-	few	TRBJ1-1	TGTGCCAGCAGCTTTGGGGGCACTGAAGCTTTCTTT	CASSFGGTEAFF
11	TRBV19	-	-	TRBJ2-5	TGTGCCAGTAGTATAGACGGAGACCAGTACTTC	CASSIDGDQYF
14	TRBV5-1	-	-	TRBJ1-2	TGCGCCAGCAGCTTGGTCGGTGGGAACTATGGCTACACCTTC	CASSLVGGNYGYTF
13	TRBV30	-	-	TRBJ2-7	TGTGCCTGGATGCGCGACAGACCCCTAAAGCAGTACTTC	CAWMRDRPLKQYF
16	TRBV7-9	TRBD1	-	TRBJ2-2	TGTGCCAGCATGCAACAGGGACAGGGCCGGACCGGGGAGCTGTTTTTT	CASMQQGQGRTGELFF
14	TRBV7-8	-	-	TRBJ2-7	TGTGCCAGCAGCAAACCCGGACGTTCCTACGAGCAGTACTTC	CASSKPGRSYEQYF
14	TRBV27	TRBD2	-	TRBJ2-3	TGTGCCAGCAGTCTCGGGACTAGACCAGATACGCAGTATTTT	CASSLGTRPDTQYF
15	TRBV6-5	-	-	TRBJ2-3	TGTGCCAGCAGTTATTCGGCGGGCGCCACAGATACGCAGTATTTT	CASSYSAGATDTQYF